What follows are 21 T cell receptor beta chains derived from one specimen sequenced in a study of radiation and T cells in renal cell carcinoma. Time point defined: baseline pretreatment blood. As to treatment: 15 Gy SBRT to primary tumor, nephrectomy 4 weeks later. Measured with immunoSEQ multiplex PCR; TCRdb has only the in-frame clones, and not every one. Seen here are some 140,000 clones, roughly 84% observed once, and the top ten hold about 11%. Sequenced here: blood, sampled from a patient whose treatment included radiotherapy and nephrectomy. The receptors were sampled from a woman aged 45-65 years with renal cell carcinoma.

This clone occurred once. The J gene is TRBJ2-3, the V gene TRBV6-4; TRBD2 aligns across 7 bases. The CDR3 is 11 amino acids. V trimming: 8 bases; J trimming: 9 bases; junction bases outside the gene matches: 5. Germline V gene sequence: CDR1 MRHNA, CDR2 SNTAGT. The CDR3 DNA sequence: TGTGCCAGCTCATCGGGGGGAACGCAGTATTTT. Protein: CASSSGGTQYF.

This clone came up a few times. V is TRBV2 and J is TRBJ1-2, with unresolved D. This CDR3 region has 15 residues. CDR1 and CDR2 from the germline V gene are SNHLY and FYNNEI. Trimming removed 0 bases at V and 2 bases at J, with 10 bases between. DNA for the CDR3: TGTGCCAGCAGTGAAGCGCTCAGGCTAAACTATGGCTACACCTTC. Its translation: CASSEALRLNYGYTF.

The chain couples TRBV5-4 to TRBJ2-3; D may be TRBD1 or TRBD2 (5 bases each). Trimming took off 5 bases at V and 0 bases at J, with 16 bases between the two ends. Per the germline V gene, CDR1 is SGHNT and CDR2 is YYREEE (reference sequence). This CDR3 comprises 16 residues. The CDR3 DNA reads TGTGCCAGCAGTCACGCAGGGAGAACTAGCACAGATACGCAGTATTTT. This translates into CASSHAGRTSTDTQYF.

The CDR3 sequence is CASSLDDRRAGYGYTF. The CDR3 region has the DNA TGTGCCAGCAGCTTGGACGACCGGAGAGCTGGCTATGGCTACACCTTC. The V and J genes are TRBV7-9 and TRBJ1-2, with unresolved D. Trimming shortened V by 3 bases and J by 4 bases, and 18 bases separated the two germline ends. The CDR3 extends over 16 amino acids. The germline CDR1 and CDR2 sequences are SEHNR and FQNEAQ (reference sequence).

This chain joins TRBV9 and TRBJ1-3; 9 bases map to TRBD1. CDR1 is SGDLS and CDR2 is YYNGEE in the germline V gene. The CDR3 length is 16 residues. Trimming cost V 4 bases and J 4 bases; bases outside gene matches: 9. CDR3 region: CASSPGDRVRGNTIYF. CDR3 DNA: TGTGCCAGCAGCCCTGGGGACAGGGTAAGAGGAAACACCATATATTTT.

The V and J genes are TRBV19 and TRBJ1-3; tentative D call: TRBD1 (6 bases). Germline CDR1 LNHDA, CDR2 SQIVND (reference sequence). V was shortened by 3 bases and J by 1 base, with 16 bases between the two germline ends. This CDR3 is built from 17 residues. CDR3 region: CASSILGQLESGNTIYF. As DNA, the CDR3 is TGTGCCAGTAGTATCCTTGGACAGCTGGAATCTGGAAACACCATATATTTT.

The V and J genes are TRBV6-1 and TRBJ1-2; maybe TRBD1 (6 bases). Looked up from germline, CDR1 is MNHNS and CDR2 is SASEGT. The CDR3 runs 13 residues. Trimming removed 5 bases at V and 7 bases at J, with 14 bases between. The CDR3 loop is CASSRDMELGYTF. The CDR3 region has the DNA TGTGCCAGCAGTCGGGACATGGAGCTTGGCTACACCTTC.

The V gene is TRBV7-2, the J gene TRBJ2-3; D might be TRBD2 (7 bases). Germline V gene data show CDR1 as SGHTA and CDR2 as FQGNSA. V gave up 7 bases and J gave up 3 bases, with 20 bases separating them. This CDR3 has 16 amino acids. The CDR3 nucleotides read TGTGCCAGCAACCCCGTGGGGGGGGCCGGGACAGATACGCAGTATTTT. Protein product: CASNPVGGAGTDTQYF. The complete variable domain, with remaining parts taken from reference TRBV7-2 and TRBJ2-3, reads GAGVSQSPSNKVTEKGKDVELRCDPISGHTALYWYRQSLGQGLEFLIYFQGNSAPDKSGLPSDRFSAERTGGSVSTLTIQRTQQEDSAVYLCASNPVGGAGTDTQYFGPGTRLTVL.

V usage is TRBV7-3 and J usage is TRBJ1-2; D remains ambiguous. CDR1 is SGHTA and CDR2 is FQGTGA in the germline V gene. The V and J ends lost 6 bases and 0 bases respectively, with 14 bases between them. This CDR3 contains 15 residues. CDR3 residues: CASSPGPEANYGYTF. CDR3 coding DNA: TGTGCCAGCAGTCCCGGACCAGAAGCTAACTATGGCTACACCTTC.

Regarding this clone: Other nucleotide sequences from this sample produce the same CDR3. This chain connects TRBV6-4 to TRBJ2-1; 10 positions agree with TRBD1. Germline CDR1 is MRHNA and CDR2 is SNTAGT. V dropped 0 bases and J dropped 4; count of bases not matched to a gene: 0. This CDR3 is built from 15 residues. CDR3 DNA: TGTGCCAGCAGTGACTCGGGACAGGGGTACAATGAGCAGTTCTTC. It encodes CASSDSGQGYNEQFF.

The J gene is TRBJ1-5, the V gene TRBV19, with a tentative D call TRBD1 (5 bases). Deletions cut 3 bases from V and 7 bases from J, with 10 bases between. This CDR3 spans 13 amino acids. Germline CDR1 and CDR2: LNHDA and SQIVND (reference sequence). CDR3 amino acids: CASSIQGPQPQHF. The CDR3 bases are TGTGCCAGTAGTATTCAGGGTCCCCAGCCCCAGCATTTT. Together with reference TRBV19 and TRBJ1-5, the CDR3 gives the full variable domain: DGGITQSPKYLFRKEGQNVTLSCEQNLNHDAMYWYRQDPGQGLRLIYYSQIVNDFQKGDIAEGYSVSREKKESFPLTVTSAQKNPTAFYLCASSIQGPQPQHFGDGTRLSIL.

The V and J genes are TRBV9 and TRBJ2-7; 10 bases map to TRBD1. The V segment lost 4 bases and the J segment 4 bases; nucleotides outside the gene matches: 5. The CDR3 extends over 14 amino acids. The germline V gene encodes CDR1 SGDLS and CDR2 YYNGEE. CDR3 protein: CASSPDRGLYEQYF. CDR3 in DNA: TGTGCCAGCAGCCCGGACAGGGGGTTGTACGAGCAGTACTTC.

The chain uses TRBV5-1 and TRBJ2-3; 12 bases are a match to TRBD2. This CDR3 is 16 amino acids long. V was pared by 3 bases and J by 4 bases, with 6 bases of the junction left unmatched. CDR1 SGHRS and CDR2 YFSETQ come from the germline V gene. CDR3 protein: CASSYLAGGQSDTQYF. The CDR3 DNA reads TGCGCCAGCAGCTACCTAGCGGGGGGGCAATCAGATACGCAGTATTTT.

The chain is built from TRBV9 and TRBJ2-2, with 12 bases fitting TRBD2. Trimming at V came to 4 bases and at J to 0 bases, leaving 7 bases not matched to a gene. CDR1 and CDR2 from the germline V gene are SGDLS and YYNGEE. This CDR3 contains 18 residues. CDR3 sequence (DNA): TGTGCCAGCAGCTCGGGACTAGCGGGTAACTCGAACACCGGGGAGCTGTTTTTT. Its translation: CASSSGLAGNSNTGELFF. The full variable domain, completed using reference TRBV9 and TRBJ2-2, is DSGVTQTPKHLITATGQRVTLRCSPRSGDLSVYWYQQSLDQGLQFLIQYYNGEERAKGNILERFSAQQFPDLHSELNLSSLELGDSALYFCASSSGLAGNSNTGELFFGEGSRLTVL.

The CDR3 DNA reads TGCAGCGTTGCATTGGGGGTAGGCACTGAAGCTTTCTTT. This sequence encodes CSVALGVGTEAFF. The rearrangement links TRBV29-1 to TRBJ1-1, with D possibly being TRBD1 (5 bases). CDR1 and CDR2 from the germline V gene are SQVTM and ANQGSEA. V gave up 4 bases and J gave up 4 bases, with 13 bases separating them. The CDR3 has 13 residues.

This sequence joins TRBV2 and TRBJ2-1, with TRBD2 matching 8 bases. Germline assignment: CDR1 SNHLY and CDR2 FYNNEI. The CDR3 is made up of 17 amino acids. After removal of 1 base from V and 4 bases from J, the junction contained 9 bases not matched to a gene. CDR3 DNA: TGTGCCAGCAGTGAAGTTGAAGGGACTAGATTTTACAATGAGCAGTTCTTC. Translated: CASSEVEGTRFYNEQFF.

The chain joins TRBV12-5 to TRBJ2-3, with D perhaps matching TRBD1 (6 bases). The CDR3 has 15 residues. Per germline, CDR1 LGHNT and CDR2 FRNRAP. Trimming pared 3 bases from V and 0 bases from J, leaving 10 bases between. CDR3 region: CASGFGDTSTDTQYF. The CDR3 DNA is TGTGCTAGTGGTTTTGGGGACACAAGCACAGATACGCAGTATTTT.

In the case of this clone: Other DNA sequences in the sample encode the same CDR3. This sequence joins TRBV5-1 and TRBJ2-1, with 7 bases matching TRBD1. This CDR3 has 14 residues. The ends lost 4 bases at V and 4 bases at J; junction bases unmatched: 5. From germline, CDR1 is SGHRS and CDR2 YFSETQ. CDR3 sequence (DNA): TGCGCCAGCAGCCCGGGACAGAGTTACAATGAGCAGTTCTTC. Translating it yields CASSPGQSYNEQFF.

The genes are TRBV6-1 and TRBJ1-1; D is perhaps TRBD1 (6 bases). The CDR3 consists of 16 residues. Germline CDR1 reads MNHNS; CDR2 reads SASEGT. With 1 base removed from V and 0 bases from J, the gap between germline ends came to 12 bases. The CDR3 DNA reads as TGTGCCAGCAGTGAAGGACCCGGACAGATGAACACTGAAGCTTTCTTT. Translation: CASSEGPGQMNTEAFF.

The chain uses TRBV7-6 and TRBJ2-4; no firm D call. Germline CDR1 and CDR2: SGHVS and FNYEAQ. There are 16 residues in the CDR3. Trimming removed 1 base at V and 1 base at J, with 11 bases between. The CDR3 here is CASSLVPPPAKNIQYF. The CDR3 DNA reads TGTGCCAGCAGCTTAGTTCCCCCCCCGGCCAAAAACATTCAGTACTTC.

The chain employs TRBV5-6 and TRBJ1-1; D is possibly TRBD1 (6 bases). Germline values: CDR1 SGHDT, CDR2 YYEEEE. CDR3 length: 16 amino acids. V dropped 4 bases and J dropped 4 bases, with 20 bases sitting between them. CDR3 protein: CASSKDRQESSTEAFF. The CDR3 DNA reads TGTGCCAGCAGCAAAGACAGGCAGGAAAGTAGCACTGAAGCTTTCTTT. The whole variable domain, remainder taken from reference TRBV5-6 and TRBJ1-1, is DAGVTQSPTHLIKTRGQQVTLRCSPKSGHDTVSWYQQALGQGPQFIFQYYEEEERQRGNFPDRFSGHQFPNYSSELNVNALLLGDSALYLCASSKDRQESSTEAFFGQGTRLTVV.